Sequencing of this TCR beta chain was carried out in a study of regulatory T cells in long-lasting Graves disease. CDR3 regions were amplified by Arm-PCR using iRepertoire HTBI primers to build TCR beta libraries. MiXCR, applied by TCRdb to the multiplex PCR reads, yields one record per CDR3 protein. The sample carries approximately 470,000 distinct CDR3 sequences, 15% to 20% recorded once. Time point reported: newly diagnosed GD, antithyroid drugs for less than 3 months. The authors made the TCR library using RNA they extracted from PBMCs. This clonotype was picked up many times. Germline CDR1 reads SEHNR; CDR2 reads FQNEAQ (reference sequence). The V end was cut by 1 base, the J end by 0 bases, with 7 bases between. This CDR3 comprises 15 residues. The sample also formed part of further work on T cells in Graves' hyperthyroidism and ophthalmopathy.

The receptor comes from a man in his forties with Graves disease. The chain is built from TRBV7-9 and TRBJ2-1; D not certain. Sequenced here: peripheral blood mononuclear cells (PBMCs), sampled at new diagnosis, from a patient treated with antithyroid drugs. CDR3 loop: CASSLGTHSYNEQFF. The CDR3 coding sequence is TGTGCCAGCAGCTTAGGAACTCACTCCTACAATGAGCAGTTCTTC. The whole variable domain, filled in from reference TRBV7-9 and TRBJ2-1, reads DTGVSQNPRHKITKRGQNVTFRCDPISEHNRLYWYRQTLGQGPEFLTYFQNEAQLEKSRLLSDRFSAERPKGSFSTLEIQRTEQGDSAMYLCASSLGTHSYNEQFFGPGTRLTVL.